This T cell receptor beta chain is drawn from a study of shared clonotypes between healthy human individuals (TCRdb year 2020). Context from the whole study: The cohort comprised a couple of women and a few men aged 18 to 49 years. For each donor, CD4 naive and CD4 memory were each run on three plates, CD8 naive on two plates, and CD8 memory on one plate. The study deeply sequenced blood TCR repertoires of five healthy adults to estimate repertoire size and the extent of clonotype sharing between individuals. Different laboratories and diverse techniques were used to prepare libraries and sequence TCR repertoires, to increase sequencing depth and limit assay-specific biases. Each donor's leukapheresis produced roughly between roughly 0.9 and 8.9 billion PBMCs. Summary of the overall study and its limitations: Rarefaction of sorted-subset datasets indicated incomplete sequencing despite the large sequencing depth. Because the study included a small number of donors, the genetic and exposure-history diversity represented was limited. Naive subsets generally had larger estimated clonotype richness than memory subsets. Based on pairwise subsampling, the degree of clonotype sharing among donors was expected to be affected by sequencing depth. Clonotypes shared by all four sorted-subset donors showed higher generation probabilities than non-shared clonotypes. Only blood was sampled, and tissue TCR repertoires likely differ from those in blood. Sharing across several donors was observed for about 5% of naive CD4, about 4% of naive CD8, 2% to 2.5% of memory CD4, and roughly 0.4% of memory CD8 clonotypes.

Via the germline V gene (reference sequence), CDR1 is MNHEY and CDR2 SMNVEV. The junction carries 10 bases between V and J, which are trimmed by 5 bases and 3 bases respectively. The cysteine opens and the phenylalanine closes a CDR3 of 13 amino acids. Just the 39-base CDR3 DNA is kept, in frame starting at base 1. A word on this clone: The antigen it recognizes is unknown. Base qualities are not at hand, and no much larger clone is one base apart.

Donors were healthy HIV-negative adults with no recently reported acute infections or vaccinations. Every donor was a Caucasian adult living in Nashville, Tennessee, USA. Magnetic negative selection was used to enrich CD4+ T cells, after which naive cells were positively selected on CD45RA and the negative fraction became the memory subset. Blood was collected by leukapheresis, and PBMCs were isolated by Ficoll-Histopaque density gradient centrifugation and then cryopreserved in liquid nitrogen vapor phase. Analytical flow cytometry was used to check the purity and quantity of each magnetically sorted T cell population. Each sorted fraction had its genomic DNA isolated and then quantified by UV absorbance on a Nanodrop 2000c. Using the deep immunoSEQ assay, multiplex PCR amplified TCR CDR3 regions from genomic DNA. Genomic DNA extracted from each cell subset was distributed evenly over all wells of several immunoSEQ 96-well plates, and each plate served as one replicate. For sorted subsets, about 220 ng of genomic DNA, equivalent to tens of thousands of T cell genomes, went into each replicate PCR. Purified libraries were measured with a Qubit 3.0 fluorometer, size-checked on a Bioanalyzer 2100, and measured again with the KAPA Library Quantification kit. Each immunoSEQ 96-well plate was sequenced on its own single-read 150-cycle Illumina NextSeq 550 flow cell. Under the source paper's analysis protocol: Because the immunoSEQ output held only junctional sequences and lacked quality scores, the filtering could not match the filtering applied to full-length reads. Sequences were annotated with PyIR, a Python wrapper for IgBLAST v1.9, using IMGT germline references to assign V/J genes and CDR3. Any read was removed if the V/J assignment was weak (E-value above 1e-6), the CDR3 was missing, or the read contained stop codons, out-of-frame junctions, or ambiguous translated residues. V3J clonotypes were defined by identical inferred V gene, J gene, and CDR3 amino acid sequence. To compute the percentage overlap between repertoires, the number of shared unique clonotypes was divided by the size of the smaller repertoire. Richness of each repertoire was evaluated using RTK rarefaction, the Chao1 estimator, and Recon v2.1 estimates of unobserved clonotypes. For all TCRbeta clonotypes obtained by the gDNA method from four donors, generation probabilities were computed with OLGA. TCRdb limited this immuneACCESS table to in-frame rearrangements with V and J called. A share of clones is missing; checked studies link under half to unresolved V genes, and the rest is unexplained. V and J calls and clone size come straight from that table; D and trimming were deduced from the DNA. The table for this sample lists approximately 1.4 million clones; 95% to 99% of them were counted only once. The biggest ten clones account for less than 0.55% of the sample.

Sequenced: naive CD4+ T cells sorted from blood. The cell subset or site label, read with the paper, signifies: CD45RA+ positively selected. This clonotype originated in a man aged 25 to 40 in good health. Here the chain combines TRBV27 and TRBJ1-1; too little of a D gene remains to name it. The CDR3 protein: CASSPTRYTEAFF. The bases are TGTGCCAGCAGTCCCACACGGTACACTGAAGCTTTCTTT.